A selection of T cell receptor beta chains follows, all from one sample in a study of cytomegalovirus exposure and HLA in healthy donors. Using immunoSEQ multiplex PCR, the repertoire was profiled, and TCRdb retains in-frame clones only, with some absent. In the table there are 150,000 to 200,000 clones, about 90% of which are singletons. The sequenced sample was PBMCs. These TCRs come from a girl under three years old in good health and CMV-seronegative. CDR3s include the opening cysteine and the closing phenylalanine or tryptophan. The D gene is left open where the match is weak. The size field is filled for only some rows; it gives once, few, many or a size class.

J gene: TRBJ1-2; D gene: TRBD1; clone size: .; V gene: TRBV2; CDR3 DNA: TGTGCCAGCAGTGACCATCTTTACAGGGGTCTCTATGGCTACACCTTC; CDR3 protein: CASSDHLYRGLYGYTF
J gene: TRBJ2-7; D gene: .; clone size: .; V gene: TRBV5-8; CDR3 DNA: TGTGCCAGCAGCTTGAGCCCCTACGAGCAGTACTTC; CDR3 protein: CASSLSPYEQYF
J gene: TRBJ2-3; D gene: TRBD2; clone size: .; V gene: TRBV5-4; CDR3 DNA: TGTGCCAGCAGCTCAGGGACTAGCGGGAGCACAGATACGCAGTATTTT; CDR3 protein: CASSSGTSGSTDTQYF
J gene: TRBJ2-5; D gene: TRBD1; clone size: once; V gene: TRBV2; CDR3 DNA: TGTGCCAGCACCGATGATTGGGACAGCGCAACTATCCAAGAGACCCAGTACTTC; CDR3 protein: CASTDDWDSATIQETQYF
J gene: TRBJ2-1; D gene: TRBD2; clone size: .; V gene: TRBV9; CDR3 DNA: TGTGCCAGCAGCCCTCGACTAGCGCTTTTCAATGAGCAGTTCTTC; CDR3 protein: CASSPRLALFNEQFF
J gene: TRBJ2-1; D gene: .; clone size: .; V gene: TRBV11-2; CDR3 DNA: TGTGCCAGCAGCTGGAGCGGAAGCTCCTACAATGAGCAGTTCTTC; CDR3 protein: CASSWSGSSYNEQFF
J gene: TRBJ1-1; D gene: .; clone size: .; V gene: TRBV30; CDR3 DNA: TGTGCCTGGAGCGCAGGACAGTGGAACGGAGCTTTCTTT; CDR3 protein: CAWSAGQWNGAFF
J gene: TRBJ1-3; D gene: .; clone size: once; V gene: TRBV7-6; CDR3 DNA: TGTGCCAGCAGCATAAACCCCCCCTCGCCTAGCTCTGGAAACACCATATATTTT; CDR3 protein: CASSINPPSPSSGNTIYF
J gene: TRBJ1-2; D gene: TRBD1; clone size: .; V gene: TRBV19; CDR3 DNA: TGTGCCAGTAGCCCAAACAGGGGAGCTAACTATGGCTACACCTTC; CDR3 protein: CASSPNRGANYGYTF
J gene: TRBJ1-2; D gene: TRBD1; clone size: .; V gene: TRBV29-1; CDR3 DNA: TGCAGCGTTGACTACTCCCGGGACAGGAAGAATGGCTACACCTTC; CDR3 protein: CSVDYSRDRKNGYTF
J gene: TRBJ1-1; D gene: TRBD1; clone size: .; V gene: TRBV10-1; CDR3 DNA: TGCGCCAGCAGCCTCGACAGGGCCGGGGTCGCTGAAGCTTTCTTT; CDR3 protein: CASSLDRAGVAEAFF
J gene: TRBJ2-3; D gene: .; clone size: .; V gene: TRBV6-5; CDR3 DNA: TGTGCCAGCAGTTACTCAATTACAGGCACAGATACGCAGTATTTT; CDR3 protein: CASSYSITGTDTQYF
J gene: TRBJ2-7; D gene: TRBD2; clone size: few; V gene: TRBV7-2; CDR3 DNA: TGTGCCAGCAGCTTAGAAATCAGCGGGGCAGGTGAGCAGTACTTC; CDR3 protein: CASSLEISGAGEQYF
J gene: TRBJ1-3; D gene: TRBD1; clone size: .; V gene: TRBV29-1; CDR3 DNA: TGCAGCGCTAAAGAAGGGACAGCAGGAAACACCATATATTTT; CDR3 protein: CSAKEGTAGNTIYF
J gene: TRBJ1-2; D gene: .; clone size: .; V gene: TRBV5-1; CDR3 DNA: TGCGCCAGCAGCTTAAGAGGGAAGGACTACACCTTC; CDR3 protein: CASSLRGKDYTF
J gene: TRBJ2-1; D gene: .; clone size: .; V gene: TRBV7-2; CDR3 DNA: TGTGCCAGCAGCTTAGTTGCGGAAAGCTCCTACAATGAGCAGTTCTTC; CDR3 protein: CASSLVAESSYNEQFF
J gene: TRBJ2-1; D gene: TRBD2; clone size: .; V gene: TRBV9; CDR3 DNA: TGTGCCAGCAGCGTAGTCGGTAGCGGGGAACAAAATGAGCAGTTCTTC; CDR3 protein: CASSVVGSGEQNEQFF
J gene: TRBJ2-3; D gene: .; clone size: .; V gene: TRBV6-5; CDR3 DNA: TGTGCCAGCTCGAAGGGGTTTTCTAGCACAGATACGCAGTATTTT; CDR3 protein: CASSKGFSSTDTQYF
J gene: TRBJ2-7; D gene: TRBD1; clone size: .; V gene: TRBV7-9; CDR3 DNA: TGTGCCAGCAGCTTTTTGGGACAGGGGGACGAGCAGTACTTC; CDR3 protein: CASSFLGQGDEQYF
J gene: TRBJ1-1; D gene: .; clone size: .; V gene: TRBV19; CDR3 DNA: TGTGCCAGTAGTTTAAACAGGTACACTGAAGCTTTCTTT; CDR3 protein: CASSLNRYTEAFF
J gene: TRBJ2-5; D gene: .; clone size: .; V gene: TRBV4-1; CDR3 DNA: TGCGCCAGCAGCCAAGGGGTGACTAGAGAGACCCAGTACTTC; CDR3 protein: CASSQGVTRETQYF
J gene: TRBJ1-5; D gene: .; clone size: .; V gene: TRBV19; CDR3 DNA: TGTGCCAGTTCCCTCCCGGGACAAGGGTCTAGCAATCAGCCCCAGCATTTT; CDR3 protein: CASSLPGQGSSNQPQHF
J gene: TRBJ1-2; D gene: TRBD1; clone size: .; V gene: TRBV6-5; CDR3 DNA: TGTGCCAGCAGTCAACAGGGGACCTTCTATGGCTACACCTTC; CDR3 protein: CASSQQGTFYGYTF
J gene: TRBJ2-7; D gene: .; clone size: .; V gene: TRBV4-1; CDR3 DNA: TGCGCCAGCAGCCACGGCAGGGGAGCCTACGAGCAGTACTTC; CDR3 protein: CASSHGRGAYEQYF
J gene: TRBJ2-1; D gene: .; clone size: .; V gene: TRBV11-1; CDR3 DNA: TGTGCCAGCAGAAAAAGACAGAGCTCCTACAATGAGCAGTTCTTC; CDR3 protein: CASRKRQSSYNEQFF
J gene: TRBJ2-7; D gene: TRBD2; clone size: .; V gene: TRBV4-2; CDR3 DNA: TGTGCCAGCAGCCACACACTAGCGGGAGCTCCCTACGAGCAGTACTTC; CDR3 protein: CASSHTLAGAPYEQYF
J gene: TRBJ1-2; D gene: .; clone size: .; V gene: TRBV7-3; CDR3 DNA: TGTGCCAGCAGCTTACAGGTTCCGTCACCCACCTCTAACTATGGCTACACCTTC; CDR3 protein: CASSLQVPSPTSNYGYTF
J gene: TRBJ2-1; D gene: TRBD1; clone size: .; V gene: TRBV5-5; CDR3 DNA: TGTGCCAGCAGCTTGGGACAGGGGTACAATGAGCAGTTCTTC; CDR3 protein: CASSLGQGYNEQFF